What follows describes a single TCR beta chain. This clonotype was recorded many times. The antigen it recognizes is unknown. Per-base quality was not reported, and no clone a single base away is much larger than it. The time point label for this specimen denotes: newly diagnosed GD, antithyroid drugs for less than 3 months. For both TCR sequencing and RNA sequencing, RNA was extracted from PBMCs using TRIzol. Graves' disease was diagnosed according to American Thyroid Association guidelines. Patients for the study were recruited at an endocrinology department in Xi'an, China. Each patient gave approximately 8.8 milliliters of peripheral blood, collected in an EDTA anticoagulant tube. Ficoll Paque Plus density gradient separation was used to isolate PBMCs, and no further T cell sorting was done. RNA quality was checked with an Agilent 2100 Bioanalyzer and agarose gel, and concentration with a NanoDrop 2000.

The library was generated by multiplex PCR. The sequencer was an Illumina HiSeq 4000. To build TCR beta libraries, CDR3 regions were amplified by Arm-PCR using iRepertoire HTBI primers. PCR products were gel purified before sequencing. The study's processing was this. Gene usage analysis of CDR3 amino acid clonotypes used the roughly 60 TRBV and around 13 TRBJ segments found across samples. Filtered high-quality paired reads were merged into contigs using COPE and FqMerger. Contigs were aligned with BLAST to IMGT TRBV, TRBD and TRBJ reference genes, and CDR3 was defined per IMGT. Highly expanded clones were defined as clonotypes with a frequency above 0.1%. Shannon entropy served as the measure of repertoire diversity, while the Gini coefficient captured V-J evenness. A clonotype found in more than one individual was treated as public. TCRdb redid the processing of the public reads, applying fastp at Q25 and MiXCR, and retained in-frame beta chains. Rows matching on CDR3 protein sequence are summarized as one entry with the most common DNA and genes. The V and J calls shown here were made by TCRdb, not taken from the authors' results. The sample data list 400,000 to 650,000 distinct CDR3 sequences, and roughly 16% of these were observed just once. The ten largest clones represent 20% to 25% of the sample.

The data derive from a study of regulatory T cells in long-lasting Graves disease (dated by TCRdb to about 2021). For the wider study: Patients with newly diagnosed Graves' disease had been on antithyroid drugs for under 3 months. Patients with persistent Graves' disease were compared with patients with newly diagnosed Graves' disease using TCR sequencing and RNA sequencing of peripheral blood. A total of around 35 samples underwent TCR sequencing, from 13 patients with persistent Graves' disease and around 20 patients with newly diagnosed Graves' disease. The study was registered as a clinical trial and conducted in China. Study-wide findings and limitations: More public clonotypes were shared among persistent patients (roughly 3,000) than among newly diagnosed patients (966). Persistent disease showed preferential use of TRBV28, TRBJ1-2 and TRBJ2-5, whereas newly diagnosed disease favored TRBV20-1 and TRBJ2-1. Sequencing and analysis were restricted to the TCR beta chain. Only peripheral blood was studied, because thyroid tissue, the primary lesion, was inaccessible. Persistent Graves' disease patients showed lower TCR Shannon entropy and fewer highly expanded clones than newly diagnosed patients, suggesting clonal expansion. The authors noted that the small sample size was a limitation that may lower accuracy.

Including the terminal cysteine and phenylalanine, the CDR3 comprises 13 residues. Only the CDR3 DNA stays, 39 bases, in frame from base 1. V drops 5 bases and J drops 2 bases, leaving 9 bases in between. Taken from the germline V gene, the CDR1 and CDR2 loops are SGHAT and FQNNGV. The data also belong to a second study, concerning T cells in Graves' hyperthyroidism and ophthalmopathy. From the second report: A patient counted as having stable Graves' hyperthyroidism if no progression to ophthalmopathy occurred over 18 months of follow-up. The hyperthyroidism patients were between 18 and 65 years old and newly diagnosed, with a disease duration of less than 2 months. Exclusion was applied to patients with uncontrolled infections, other autoimmune diseases, pregnancy or lactation. Diagnoses relied on clinical symptoms, serum thyroxine and TRAb, thyroid ultrasound and orbital computed tomography. The TCR CDR3 was subjected to a first round of RT-PCR using the HTBI primer set and the Qiagen OneStep RT-PCR kit. Most expanded thyroid clonotypes (frequency above 0.001) were also found in blood, which suggests that blood repertoires may mirror thyroid immune responses. Ophthalmopathy was separated from stable hyperthyroidism by a 13 V-J signature model, with over 85% sensitivity and about 81% specificity obtained in cross-validation and 80%/75% obtained in testing. In validation, the model predicted progression to ophthalmopathy a median of approximately 6.6 months before onset, with approximately 71% sensitivity and almost 75% specificity. To identify TCR V-J signatures that set the groups apart, the researchers used a discovery cohort of 90 to 100 patients, made up of roughly 40 with Graves' ophthalmopathy and about 59 with stable Graves' hyperthyroidism. Prospective prediction of ophthalmopathy was tested in an independent validation cohort of some 20 hyperthyroidism patients and 15 to 17 patients who later progressed to ophthalmopathy. The 75 to 100 discovery patients were divided at random into training and test sets in a 7:3 ratio. The study also compared thyroid tissue and blood T-cell repertoires from roughly 6 Graves' hyperthyroidism patients. After blood sampling, hyperthyroidism patients were treated with methimazole at a starting dose of 30 mg daily, and ophthalmopathy patients were treated with high-dose intravenous methylprednisolone. A second multiplex PCR round built the libraries, followed by size selection and purification. Paired-end sequencing of the libraries was performed with 100 bp reads on an Illumina HiSeq2000. SOAPnuke was used to process the raw data, throwing out any read that contained adapters or uncalled bases, had a mean Phred below 15, or lacked an exact constant-primer or identifier match. COPE v1.2.5 was used to merge the high-quality paired reads, and each unique nucleotide sequence was defined as a clonotype. MiTCR v1.1 was used to align the clonotypes against IMGT TRBV, TRBD and TRBJ reference segments. Analysis was restricted to V-J combinations with a frequency above 0.0001, which covered roughly 99% of repertoires. A TCS score was defined as the ratio of F50 (clonal expansion) to E x V (chaos), with BLOSUM62-based TCRdist applied between CDR3 peptides within each V-J. Welch's t-statistics and random forest reduced 500 to 650 V-J features to roughly 13, which were used in a naive Bayes classifier (R e1071). Sample size was not statistically predetermined, and blinding of investigators to group allocation was not performed. TCR Vbeta CDR3 sequencing of some 140 peripheral blood samples (approximately 44 ophthalmopathy, around 80 hyperthyroidism and around 17 progressor patients) is reported in the paper.

This material consisted of peripheral blood mononuclear cells (PBMCs), taken at new diagnosis, from a patient treated with antithyroid drugs. The sequence is built from TRBV11-2 and TRBJ2-5; the D segment cannot be called with confidence. The clonotype originates from a woman in her forties or fifties with Graves disease. Donor details come from another sample of the same person, matched by shared clones. The CDR3: CASSPVVQETQYF. The nucleotide sequence reads as follows: TGTGCCAGCAGCCCTGTGGTACAAGAGACCCAGTACTTC. This CDR3, with the reference TRBV11-2 and TRBJ2-5 proteins standing in past its ends, gives the full variable domain EAGVAQSPRYKIIEKRQSVAFWCNPISGHATLYWYQQILGQGPKLLIQFQNNGVVDDSQLPKDRFSAERLKGVDSTLKIQPAKLEDSAVYLCASSPVVQETQYFGPGTRLLVL.